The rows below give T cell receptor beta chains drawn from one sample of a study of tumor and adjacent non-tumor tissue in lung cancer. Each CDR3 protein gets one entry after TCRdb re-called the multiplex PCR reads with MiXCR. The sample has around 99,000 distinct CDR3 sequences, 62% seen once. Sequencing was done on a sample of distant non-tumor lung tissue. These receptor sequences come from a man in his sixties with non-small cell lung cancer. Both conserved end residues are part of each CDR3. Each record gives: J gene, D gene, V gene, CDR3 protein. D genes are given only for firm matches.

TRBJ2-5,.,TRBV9,CAISFGSSVQETQYF
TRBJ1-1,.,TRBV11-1,CASSSSAGETEAFF
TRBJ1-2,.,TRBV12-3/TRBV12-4,CASTRGAGSYTF
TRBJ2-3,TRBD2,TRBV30,CAWSVWRGTTDTQYF
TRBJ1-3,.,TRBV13,CASFRNSGNTIYF
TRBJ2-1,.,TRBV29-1,CSVEGSFNRRVLYNEQFF
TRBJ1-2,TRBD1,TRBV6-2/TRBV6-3,CASRGQVYGYTF
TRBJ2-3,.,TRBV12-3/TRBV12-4,CASSLGGVGTDTQYF
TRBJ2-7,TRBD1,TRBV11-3,CVSTPGTGAILTYEQYF
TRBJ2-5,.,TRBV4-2,CASSQSNQVQETQYF
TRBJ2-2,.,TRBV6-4,CASSLQEAGELFF
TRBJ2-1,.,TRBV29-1,CNVEGTLLPYNEQFF
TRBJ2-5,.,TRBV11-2,CASGGGHKETQYF
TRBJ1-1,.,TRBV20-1,CRDGVQNMNTEAFF
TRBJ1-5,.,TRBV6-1,CASSYGTSNQPQHF
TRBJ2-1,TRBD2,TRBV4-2,CASNQDRTSDNYNEQFF
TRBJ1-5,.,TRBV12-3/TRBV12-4,CASSSYRNQPQHF
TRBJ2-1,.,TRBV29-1,CRVLFGGRTFF
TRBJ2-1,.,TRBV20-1,CSARWGGTEQLF
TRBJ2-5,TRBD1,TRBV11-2,CASSPDRFGPETQYF
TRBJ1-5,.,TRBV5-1,CASSLEGVYQPQHF
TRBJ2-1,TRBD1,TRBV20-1,CSAKVPGGHYNEQFF
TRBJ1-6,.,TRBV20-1,CNASDNLVSSYNSPLHF